A selection of T cell receptor beta chains follows, all from one sample in a study of tumor-infiltrating lymphocytes in localized non-small cell lung cancer. TCRdb's table, derived via immunoSEQ multiplex PCR, lists solely in-frame clones and lacks some. The sample contains around 15,000 clones, around three quarters of which appear only once. The specimen sequenced was lung tumor tissue. These receptors were obtained from a human donor with non-small cell lung cancer. The CDR3 runs from the conserved cysteine through the conserved F or W. The D gene is left open where the match is weak. The size of a clone is reported for some rows only, either as once, few or many, or as a class for expanded clones.

j_gene	v_gene	d_gene	abundance	CDR3aa	CDR3nt
TRBJ1-4	TRBV19	NA	NA	CASSMERGGKLFF	TGTGCCAGTAGTATGGAGAGGGGAGGAAAACTGTTTTTT
TRBJ1-2	TRBV19	NA	once	CASEQNYGYTF	TGTGCCAGTGAACAGAACTATGGCTACACCTTC
TRBJ1-4	TRBV9	NA	NA	CASSAQTGGEKLFF	TGTGCCAGCAGCGCCCAGACAGGCGGCGAAAAACTGTTTTTT
TRBJ2-5	TRBV2	NA	NA	CASSSQGGGETQYF	TGTGCCAGCAGTTCTCAAGGGGGAGGGGAGACCCAGTACTTC
TRBJ2-7	TRBV6-5	TRBD1	NA	CASSRDRGVSYEQYF	TGTGCCAGCAGTAGGGACAGGGGGGTTTCCTACGAGCAGTACTTC
TRBJ1-1	TRBV19	NA	NA	CASSIGPFADSSPNTEAFF	TGTGCCAGTAGTATAGGACCATTTGCGGACAGCTCGCCGAACACTGAAGCTTTCTTT
TRBJ1-1	TRBV11-2	TRBD1	NA	CASSPGGPRTEAFF	TGTGCCAGCAGCCCAGGGGGGCCCAGGACTGAAGCTTTCTTT
TRBJ2-1	TRBV11-3	TRBD1	NA	CASSLVQGAIPYNEQFF	TGTGCCAGCAGCCTCGTCCAGGGGGCTATACCCTACAATGAGCAGTTCTTC
TRBJ2-7	TRBV18	NA	NA	CASSPTSRTYEQYF	TGTGCCAGCTCACCAACATCGAGAACCTACGAGCAGTACTTC
TRBJ2-2	TRBV2	TRBD2	medium-sized	CASRTGLAGGMNTGELFF	TGTGCCAGCAGGACTGGACTAGCGGGGGGGATGAACACCGGGGAGCTGTTTTTT
TRBJ2-5	TRBV4-2	NA	NA	CASSQDRQDTKTQYF	TGTGCCAGCAGCCAAGATCGGCAGGATACAAAGACCCAGTACTTC
TRBJ2-1	TRBV4-2	NA	NA	CASSQDMGATYNEQFF	TGTGCCAGCAGCCAAGACATGGGAGCCACCTACAATGAGCAGTTCTTC
TRBJ1-3	TRBV28	NA	once	CAARGTSSGNTIYF	TGTGCCGCACGGGGCACCAGCTCTGGAAACACCATATATTTT
TRBJ1-2	TRBV9	NA	NA	CASSVEGDVNYGYTF	TGTGCCAGCAGCGTAGAGGGGGACGTTAACTATGGCTACACCTTC
TRBJ2-1	TRBV11-3	NA	NA	CASSLRDNEQFF	TGTGCCAGCAGCTTAAGGGACAATGAGCAGTTCTTC
TRBJ1-1	TRBV11-2	NA	few	CASSLGQQNTEAFF	TGTGCCAGCAGCCTCGGACAGCAGAACACTGAAGCTTTCTTT
TRBJ2-7	TRBV15	TRBD2	NA	CATRLAGRSYEQYF	TGTGCCACCAGACTAGCGGGTAGATCCTACGAGCAGTACTTC
TRBJ2-1	TRBV27	TRBD2	NA	CASSPGTMNHNEQFF	TGTGCCAGCAGTCCCGGGACTATGAACCACAATGAGCAGTTCTTC
TRBJ1-1	TRBV28	NA	NA	CASSTDGNTEAFF	TGTGCCAGCAGCACGGACGGGAACACTGAAGCTTTCTTT
TRBJ2-2	TRBV5-4	NA	NA	CASSLVRENTGELFF	TGTGCCAGCAGCTTGGTGCGGGAGAACACCGGGGAGCTGTTTTTT
TRBJ2-7	TRBV6-1	NA	NA	CASSEGSTSQHF	TGTGCCAGCAGTGAAGGGTCGACATCGCAACACTTC
TRBJ1-3	TRBV5-4	TRBD1	NA	CASSLGAGQPPNTIYF	TGTGCCAGCAGCTTGGGCGCGGGACAGCCACCAAACACCATATATTTT
TRBJ2-4	TRBV28	TRBD2	NA	CASSPWGTSGSNIQYF	TGTGCCAGCAGCCCCTGGGGGACTAGCGGGAGCAACATTCAGTACTTC
TRBJ1-2	TRBV5-1	NA	NA	CASSHPEGADFNYGYTF	TGCGCCAGCAGCCACCCAGAAGGGGCGGACTTTAACTATGGCTACACCTTC
TRBJ1-6	TRBV10-3	TRBD1	NA	CAISPAGQGSGSPLHF	TGTGCCATCAGTCCAGCCGGACAGGGAAGTGGGTCACCCCTCCACTTT
TRBJ2-7	TRBV6-1	TRBD1	NA	CASSSGTGTYEQYF	TGTGCCAGCAGTAGCGGGACAGGGACCTACGAGCAGTACTTC
TRBJ2-2	TRBV6-5	TRBD1	once	CASSRRTGGAGELFF	TGTGCCAGCAGTAGGAGGACAGGGGGAGCCGGGGAGCTGTTTTTT
TRBJ2-2	TRBV18	TRBD2	NA	CASSPTPTSGGANTGELFF	TGTGCCAGCTCACCAACCCCCACTAGCGGGGGGGCCAACACCGGGGAGCTGTTTTTT
TRBJ2-3	TRBV12-5	NA	NA	CASGRDLATDTQYF	TGTGCTAGTGGTCGGGACCTAGCCACAGATACGCAGTATTTT
TRBJ2-2	TRBV10-3	NA	NA	CAITQGSQNTGELFF	TGTGCCATCACCCAGGGCTCGCAGAACACCGGGGAGCTGTTTTTT
TRBJ1-2	TRBV30	NA	medium-sized	CACQSREVYGYTF	TGTGCCTGCCAAAGCAGAGAGGTTTATGGCTACACCTTC
TRBJ1-2	TRBV6-6	NA	NA	CASSPPNNYGYTF	TGTGCCAGCAGCCCCCCGAACAACTATGGCTACACCTTC
TRBJ1-5	TRBV27	NA	few	CASSDNGNQPQHF	TGTGCCAGCAGCGACAACGGGAATCAGCCCCAGCATTTT
TRBJ1-1	TRBV28	NA	NA	CASRGSSGTPGNTEAFF	TGTGCCAGCAGGGGCAGTTCAGGGACCCCTGGGAACACTGAAGCTTTCTTT
TRBJ1-2	TRBV18	TRBD1	NA	CASSPDRGPYGYTF	TGTGCCAGCTCACCAGACAGGGGGCCCTATGGCTACACCTTC
TRBJ1-2	TRBV7-9	NA	NA	CASSLKGSVASNYGYTF	TGTGCCAGCAGCTTAAAAGGTTCCGTTGCCTCTAACTATGGCTACACCTTC
TRBJ2-7	TRBV5-1	NA	NA	CASSEGGTSYEQYF	TGCGCCAGCAGCGAGGGGGGGACCTCCTACGAGCAGTACTTC
TRBJ2-7	TRBV6-1	NA	NA	CASSEGFYEQYF	TGTGCCAGCAGTGAAGGTTTCTACGAGCAGTACTTC
TRBJ2-7	TRBV11-2	NA	medium-sized	CASSLGSGFRDEQYF	TGTGCCAGCAGCTTAGGCTCTGGGTTTCGTGACGAGCAGTACTTC
TRBJ1-1	TRBV5-1	NA	once	CASSSTGKLNTEAFF	TGCGCCAGCAGTTCAACAGGAAAGTTGAACACTGAAGCTTTCTTT
TRBJ1-4	TRBV19	NA	NA	CASSMDTLRMGAATNEKLFF	TGTGCCAGTAGTATGGATACTCTCCGGATGGGGGCCGCAACTAATGAAAAACTGTTTTTT
TRBJ2-2	TRBV28	TRBD2	medium-sized	CASSSEGLAVNTGELFF	TGTGCCAGCAGTTCCGAGGGACTAGCGGTGAACACCGGGGAGCTGTTTTTT
TRBJ2-1	TRBV4-2	NA	few	CASSQVSDNEQFF	TGTGCCAGCAGCCAAGTGAGCGATAATGAGCAGTTCTTC
TRBJ2-7	TRBV7-6	NA	NA	CASSLEIQDEQYF	TGTGCCAGCAGCTTGGAAATACAGGACGAGCAGTACTTC
TRBJ2-3	TRBV6-1	TRBD2	NA	CASSGDYQGGMTDTQYF	TGTGCCAGCAGTGGGGACTATCAAGGAGGTATGACAGATACGCAGTATTTT
TRBJ2-6	TRBV10-2	TRBD2	NA	CASSEHLAGSSSGANVLTF	TGCGCCAGCAGTGAGCACTTAGCGGGGTCCTCCTCTGGGGCCAACGTCCTGACTTTC
TRBJ2-5	TRBV5-1	NA	few	CASSLVGETQYF	TGCGCCAGCAGCTTGGTCGGGGAGACCCAGTACTTC
TRBJ1-5	TRBV9	NA	NA	CASSGRGSGQPQHF	TGTGCCAGCAGCGGCCGAGGTTCAGGACAGCCCCAGCATTTT
TRBJ1-1	TRBV4-3	NA	NA	CASSRGGNGGTEAFF	TGCGCCAGCAGCCGAGGGGGGAACGGGGGAACTGAAGCTTTCTTT
TRBJ2-7	TRBV4-2	TRBD1	NA	CASSLEGHRGYEQYF	TGTGCCAGCAGCTTAGAGGGCCACAGGGGCTACGAGCAGTACTTC
TRBJ2-1	TRBV5-6	TRBD2	NA	CASSFRLAGASSYNEQFF	TGTGCCAGCAGCTTCCGCCTAGCGGGGGCCTCCTCCTACAATGAGCAGTTCTTC
TRBJ1-1	TRBV4-3	TRBD1	NA	CASSPGQGGDTEAFF	TGCGCCAGCAGCCCTGGACAGGGTGGGGACACTGAAGCTTTCTTT
TRBJ2-7	TRBV28	TRBD1	medium-sized	CASSFGQGLSSYEQYF	TGTGCCAGCAGTTTCGGACAGGGCTTAAGCTCCTACGAGCAGTACTTC
TRBJ2-1	TRBV28	NA	NA	CASSSGGPAGNEQFF	TGTGCCAGCAGTTCTGGCGGACCCGCCGGGAATGAGCAGTTCTTC
TRBJ2-7	TRBV5-3	TRBD1	NA	CASSQPTGVEQYF	TGTGCCAGCAGCCAACCCACAGGGGTCGAGCAGTACTTC